This TCR beta chain was profiled in a study of cytomegalovirus exposure and HLA in healthy donors. As concerns this clone: Antigen: not known.

The length of the CDR3 is 16 residues. After removal of 9 bases from V and 5 bases from J, the junction contained 15 bases not matched to a gene. The V gene's germline CDR1 is LNHDA and CDR2 SQIVND (reference sequence). The PCR ran on 60 Vbeta and 13 Jbeta primers. TCRdb keeps only in-frame clones here, not all; method: immunoSEQ multiplex PCR. The profile shows roughly 77,000 clones, about 73% of them singletons. General study results and limits: The study listed under 200 cytomegalovirus-associated TCR beta chains.

This TCR was sampled from a man aged 40-50 years in good health and CMV-seronegative. Sequenced sample: PBMCs. This sequence joins TRBV19 and TRBJ1-5; the match to TRBD1 covers 8 bases. CDR3 protein: CARPPLGQAADQPQHF. The CDR3 bases are TGTGCCAGGCCCCCACTGGGACAGGCCGCTGATCAGCCCCAGCATTTT.